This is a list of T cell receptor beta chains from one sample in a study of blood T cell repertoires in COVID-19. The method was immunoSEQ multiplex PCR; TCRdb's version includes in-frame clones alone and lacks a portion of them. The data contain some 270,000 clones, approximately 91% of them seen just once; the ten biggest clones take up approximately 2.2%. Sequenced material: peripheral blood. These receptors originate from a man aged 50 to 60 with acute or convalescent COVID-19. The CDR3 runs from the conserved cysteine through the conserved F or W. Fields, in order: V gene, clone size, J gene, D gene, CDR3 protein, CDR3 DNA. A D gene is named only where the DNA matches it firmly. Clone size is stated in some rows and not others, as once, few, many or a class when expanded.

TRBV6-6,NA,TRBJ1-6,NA,CASRQDHYNSPLHF,TGTGCCAGCAGACAGGACCACTATAATTCACCCCTCCACTTT
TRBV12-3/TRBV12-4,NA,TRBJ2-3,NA,CASRQETDTQYF,TGTGCCAGTCGACAGGAAACAGATACGCAGTATTTT
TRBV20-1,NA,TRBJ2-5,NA,CSALDRETQYF,TGCAGTGCCTTGGACAGAGAGACCCAGTACTTC
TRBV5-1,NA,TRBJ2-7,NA,CASSPQDRTNSYEQYF,TGCGCCAGCAGCCCCCAAGACAGGACCAATTCCTACGAGCAGTACTTC
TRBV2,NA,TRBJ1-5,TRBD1,CASSILGQGNQPQHF,TGTGCCAGCAGCATACTGGGACAGGGGAATCAGCCCCAGCATTTT
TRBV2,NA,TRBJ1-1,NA,CASSAQPQANTEAFF,TGTGCCAGCAGCGCACAGCCTCAGGCGAACACTGAAGCTTTCTTT
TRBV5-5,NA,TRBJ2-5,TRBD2,CASSPSGGETQYF,TGTGCCAGCAGCCCGAGCGGGGGAGAGACCCAGTACTTC
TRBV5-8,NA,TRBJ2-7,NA,CASSFWTEKDEQYF,TGTGCCAGCAGCTTTTGGACAGAGAAGGATGAGCAGTACTTC
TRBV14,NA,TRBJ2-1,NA,CASSQDGYRENEQFF,TGTGCCAGCAGCCAAGACGGCTACAGGGAAAATGAGCAGTTCTTC
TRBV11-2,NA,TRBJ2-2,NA,CASSTPARRRRGTGELFF,TGTGCCAGCAGCACGCCAGCAAGGAGGCGACGGGGCACCGGGGAGCTGTTTTTT
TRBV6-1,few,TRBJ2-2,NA,CASSEVWAAKAGELFF,TGTGCCAGCAGTGAAGTTTGGGCTGCTAAGGCTGGGGAGCTGTTTTTT
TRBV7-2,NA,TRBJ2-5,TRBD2,CASSLMFSAGLAGQETQYF,TGTGCCAGCAGCTTAATGTTCTCGGCCGGGTTAGCGGGGCAAGAGACCCAGTACTTC
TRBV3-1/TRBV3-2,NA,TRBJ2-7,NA,CASSQGSVFQYF,TGTGCCAGCAGCCAAGGTTCCGTTTTCCAGTACTTC
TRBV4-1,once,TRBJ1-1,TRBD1,CASSQDPDRLGTEAFF,TGCGCCAGCAGCCAAGACCCGGACAGGTTGGGCACTGAAGCTTTCTTT
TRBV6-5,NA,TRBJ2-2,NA,CASSYFSPVAGGELFF,TGTGCCAGCAGTTACTTTAGCCCCGTGGCGGGAGGGGAGCTGTTTTTT
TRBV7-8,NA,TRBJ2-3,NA,CASSRSNLAQTDTQYF,TGTGCCAGCAGCCGGAGTAATTTAGCGCAGACAGATACGCAGTATTTT
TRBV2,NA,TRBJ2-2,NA,CASSETLGGGTGELFF,TGTGCCAGCAGTGAAACGCTGGGGGGAGGCACCGGGGAGCTGTTTTTT
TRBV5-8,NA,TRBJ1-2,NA,CASSLQAGGAGYTF,TGTGCCAGCAGCTTGCAGGCGGGGGGCGCTGGCTACACCTTC
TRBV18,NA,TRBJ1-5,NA,CASSPIPRTVYSNQPQHF,TGTGCCAGCTCACCTATCCCGCGGACAGTTTATAGCAATCAGCCCCAGCATTTT
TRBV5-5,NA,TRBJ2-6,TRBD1,CASSQTQGAGANVLTF,TGTGCCAGCAGCCAAACACAGGGGGCTGGGGCCAACGTCCTGACTTTC
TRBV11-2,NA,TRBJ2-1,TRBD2,CASSLYGGRSYNEQFF,TGTGCCAGCAGCCTGTACGGGGGGAGGTCCTACAATGAGCAGTTCTTC
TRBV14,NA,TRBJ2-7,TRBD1,CASRSSQGAGEQYF,TGTGCCAGCAGATCTAGTCAGGGGGCAGGCGAGCAGTACTTC
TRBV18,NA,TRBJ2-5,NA,CASSPPGKETQYF,TGTGCCAGCTCACCCCCCGGGAAAGAGACCCAGTACTTC
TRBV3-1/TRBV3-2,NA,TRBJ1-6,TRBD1,CASRPTGAPNSPLHF,TGTGCCAGCAGACCAACAGGGGCCCCGAATTCACCCCTCCACTTT
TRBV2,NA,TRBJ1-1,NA,CATRLDRNTEAFF,TGTGCCACCCGACTCGACAGAAACACTGAAGCTTTCTTT
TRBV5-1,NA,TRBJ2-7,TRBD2,CASSPSGVSSYEQYF,TGCGCCAGCAGCCCTAGCGGGGTAAGCTCCTACGAGCAGTACTTC
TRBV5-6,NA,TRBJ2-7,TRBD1,CASSFRQGSYEQYF,TGTGCCAGCAGCTTTCGACAGGGTAGCTACGAGCAGTACTTC
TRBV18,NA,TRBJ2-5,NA,CASSPLKETQYF,TGTGCCAGCTCACCACTTAAAGAGACCCAGTACTTC
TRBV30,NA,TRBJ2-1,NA,CAWPDVTRKVF,TGTGCCTGGCCCGACGTCACGCGGAAGGTCTTC
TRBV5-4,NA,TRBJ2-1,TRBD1,CASSLLGQGYNEQFF,TGTGCCAGCAGCTTGCTAGGACAGGGGTACAATGAGCAGTTCTTC
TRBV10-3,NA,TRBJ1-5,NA,CAINSGGDQPQHF,TGTGCCATCAATTCGGGAGGGGATCAGCCCCAGCATTTT
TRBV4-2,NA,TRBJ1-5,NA,CASSQAAGQSHQPQHF,TGTGCCAGCAGCCAAGCAGCCGGACAGAGCCATCAGCCCCAGCATTTT
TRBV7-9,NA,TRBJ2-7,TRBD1,CASSWETGGRREQYF,TGTGCCAGCAGCTGGGAGACAGGGGGAAGGCGCGAGCAGTACTTC
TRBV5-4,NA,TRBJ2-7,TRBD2,CASSFSTSGEYEQYF,TGTGCCAGCAGCTTTTCGACTAGCGGGGAATACGAGCAGTACTTC
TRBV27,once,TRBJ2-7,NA,CASSRQATYEQYF,TGTGCCAGCAGCCGACAGGCTACCTACGAGCAGTACTTC
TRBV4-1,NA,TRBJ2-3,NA,CASSQVYSYNTDTQYF,TGCGCCAGCAGCCAAGTGTACTCATATAACACAGATACGCAGTATTTT
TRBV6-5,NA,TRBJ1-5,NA,CASSYSAGYSNQPQHF,TGTGCCAGCAGTTACTCGGCAGGGTATAGCAATCAGCCCCAGCATTTT
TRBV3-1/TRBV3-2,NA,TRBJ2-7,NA,CASSHGGDEQYF,TGTGCCAGCAGCCATGGAGGGGACGAGCAGTACTTC
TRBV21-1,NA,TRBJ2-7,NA,CASSKARFYEQYF,TGTGCCAGCAGCAAAGCGCGGTTCTACGAGCAGTACTTC
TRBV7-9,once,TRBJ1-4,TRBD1,CASSLAGRTGKAEKLFF,TGTGCCAGCAGCTTAGCGGGGCGGACAGGGAAGGCGGAAAAACTGTTTTTT
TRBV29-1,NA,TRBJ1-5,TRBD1,CSVGSGGRQPQHF,TGCAGCGTTGGATCAGGGGGGAGACAGCCCCAGCATTTT
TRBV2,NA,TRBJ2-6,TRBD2,CASSGGGGTGANVLTF,TGTGCCAGCAGTGGAGGCGGGGGGACTGGGGCCAACGTCCTGACTTTC
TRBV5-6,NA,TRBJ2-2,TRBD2,CASSSRLAGANTGELFF,TGTGCCAGCAGCTCCAGACTAGCGGGGGCGAACACCGGGGAGCTGTTTTTT
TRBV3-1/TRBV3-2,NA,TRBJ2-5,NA,CASRTPGETQYF,TGTGCCAGCCGAACGCCCGGAGAGACCCAGTACTTC
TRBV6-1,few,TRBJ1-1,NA,CASSDFGFNTEAFF,TGTGCCAGCAGTGATTTCGGGTTTAACACTGAAGCTTTCTTT
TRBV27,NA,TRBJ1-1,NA,CASSLRQGSEAFF,TGTGCCAGCAGTTTACGGCAGGGTAGTGAAGCTTTCTTT
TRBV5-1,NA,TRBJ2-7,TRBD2,CASNSLSGGVDEQYF,TGCGCCAGCAACTCCCTTAGCGGGGGGGTGGACGAGCAGTACTTC
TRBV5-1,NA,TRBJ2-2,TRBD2,CASSNQGTSGGITGELFF,TGCGCCAGCAGCAATCAAGGGACTAGCGGGGGTATCACCGGGGAGCTGTTTTTT
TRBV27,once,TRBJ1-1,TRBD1,CASSLRGPLNTEAFF,TGTGCCAGCAGTTTAAGGGGGCCCTTGAACACTGAAGCTTTCTTT
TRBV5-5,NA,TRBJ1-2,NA,CASSLTLRRAIDGYTF,TGTGCCAGCAGCTTAACACTCCGCAGGGCAATAGATGGCTACACCTTC
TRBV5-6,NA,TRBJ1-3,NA,CASSPQGLSSGNTIYF,TGTGCCAGCAGTCCCCAGGGGCTGTCCTCTGGAAACACCATATATTTT
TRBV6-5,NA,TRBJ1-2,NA,CASSYLGHLANYGYTF,TGTGCCAGCAGTTACCTAGGACACTTAGCTAACTATGGCTACACCTTC
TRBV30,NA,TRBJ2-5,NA,CAWSVGAGMKTQYF,TGTGCCTGGAGCGTGGGGGCGGGTATGAAGACCCAGTACTTC
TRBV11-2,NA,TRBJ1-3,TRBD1,CASSRDRTTGNTIYF,TGTGCCAGCAGCCGGGACAGAACAACTGGAAACACCATATATTTT
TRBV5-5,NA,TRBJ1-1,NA,CASSFMQGNTEAFF,TGTGCCAGCAGCTTTATGCAGGGGAACACTGAAGCTTTCTTT